The 29 T cell receptor beta chains given below trace back to one sample, sequenced in a study of cytomegalovirus exposure and HLA in healthy donors. The PCR ran on 60 Vbeta and 13 Jbeta primers. TCRdb's table, derived via immunoSEQ multiplex PCR, lists solely in-frame clones and lacks some. The sample yields roughly 180,000 clones, less than 85% seen once. The sequenced material came from PBMCs. The receptors shown here come from a male donor in good health and CMV-seronegative.

The chain employs TRBV11-2 and TRBJ2-1, with 10 bases lining up with TRBD2. With V trimmed by 7 bases and J by 8 bases, 8 bases remained unmatched. This CDR3 spans 14 amino acids. The germline V gene encodes CDR1 SGHAT and CDR2 FQNNGV. The CDR3 sequence is CASTFDLAGDEQFF. In DNA, the CDR3 is TGTGCCAGCACCTTTGATCTAGCGGGAGATGAGCAGTTCTTC.

This clone showed up just once. The chain couples TRBV10-3 to TRBJ2-7; 7 bases map to TRBD2. The J segment lost 5 bases and the V segment lost 10 bases, leaving 11 bases of the junction unmatched. Germline V gene lookup returns CDR1 ENHRY and CDR2 SYGVKD. The CDR3 runs to 13 residues. In DNA form, the CDR3 reads TGTGCCACGGCGGGGGATACAGCTGACGAGCAGTACTTC. This codes for CATAGDTADEQYF.

The V and J genes are TRBV6-5 and TRBJ1-4; D remains unclear. Per the germline V gene, CDR1 is MNHEY and CDR2 is SVGAGI. This CDR3 has 13 amino acids. V lost 0 bases and J 7 bases, leaving 6 bases between the germline ends. The CDR3: CASSYSTGEKLFF. The CDR3 coding sequence is TGTGCCAGCAGTTACTCGACGGGTGAAAAACTGTTTTTT.

The chain links TRBV7-9 to TRBJ1-6; the D gene is possibly TRBD1 (5 bases). The CDR3 has 15 amino acids. V was clipped by 2 bases and J by 9 bases, with 14 bases between them. From germline, CDR1 is SEHNR and CDR2 FQNEAQ (reference sequence). The CDR3 loop is CASSLRQGGSSPLHF. DNA for the CDR3: TGTGCCAGCAGCTTACGGCAGGGAGGATCTTCACCCCTCCACTTT.

J is TRBJ2-7 and V is TRBV5-1; a possible D gene is TRBD1 (5 bases). CDR3 length equals 15 residues. Trimming left V 4 bases short and J 7 bases short, with 21 bases between. CDR1 and CDR2 from the germline V gene are SGHRS and YFSETQ. CDR3 in DNA: TGCGCCAGCAGCCCGCACAGGTACCTCTACGAAGAGCAGTACTTC. Protein product: CASSPHRYLYEEQYF.

This clone was seen more than once but under ten times. The chain combines TRBV6-5 with TRBJ2-3; the D gene is possibly TRBD2 (5 bases). The length of the CDR3 is 15 residues. V was shortened by 7 bases and J by 2 bases, with 16 bases between the two germline ends. The germline gives CDR1 MNHEY, CDR2 SVGAGI. CDR3 coding DNA: TGTGCCAGCACTTTACTCGCTAGCTCCACAGATACGCAGTATTTT. Amino acid sequence: CASTLLASSTDTQYF.

This clone was recorded once. The gene calls are TRBV6-1 and TRBJ2-5; tentatively, D is TRBD2 (6 bases). Germline values: CDR1 MNHNS, CDR2 SASEGT. The CDR3 totals 14 residues. The V end lost 6 bases, the J end lost 4 bases, and 15 bases lay between the germline ends. The CDR3 DNA reads TGTGCCAGCAGGCCGGGACTCCCCCGAGAGACCCAGTACTTC. Its protein product is CASRPGLPRETQYF.

The chain joins TRBV29-1 to TRBJ1-3, with 7 bases fitting TRBD1. The trim removed 5 bases at V and 3 bases at J, leaving 4 bases unmatched. The CDR3 loop spans 13 amino acids. Germline-derived CDR1 and CDR2 are SQVTM and ANQGSEA. The CDR3 DNA sequence: TGCAGCGTTTCCGGGACAGATGGAAACACCATATATTTT. Protein: CSVSGTDGNTIYF. The full variable domain, with the rest looked up from reference TRBV29-1 and TRBJ1-3, is SAVISQKPSRDICQRGTSLTIQCQVDSQVTMMFWYRQQPGQSLTLIATANQGSEATYESGFVIDKFPISRPNLTFSTLTVSNMSPEDSSIYLCSVSGTDGNTIYFGEGSWLTVV.

This clone came up a few times. The chain carries TRBV13 and TRBJ1-2; 7 bases map to TRBD1. CDR1 is PRHDT, CDR2 FYEKMQ, per germline (reference sequence). The ends lost 0 bases at V and 2 bases at J; junction bases unmatched: 9. There are 17 residues in the CDR3. CDR3 sequence (DNA): TGTGCCAGCAGCTTAGGGAACTTACAGGGGATGAACTATGGCTACACCTTC. This codes for CASSLGNLQGMNYGYTF.

This clone occurred once. CDR3 sequence reads: CAWSVTAGAVETQYF. The DNA for the CDR3 is TGTGCCTGGAGTGTAACGGCGGGAGCAGTAGAGACCCAGTACTTC. The rearrangement joins TRBV30 to TRBJ2-5; TRBD2 agrees at 7 bases. Losses at the gene ends were 0 bases for V and 4 bases for J; bases not matched to a gene: 8. Germline V gene sequence: CDR1 GTSNPN, CDR2 SVGIG (reference sequence). CDR3 size: 15 residues.

A note on this clone: This same CDR3 is encoded by further DNA sequences in the sample. The gene calls are TRBV6-5 and TRBJ1-1; D uncertain. The CDR3 length is 14 residues. Germline CDR1 reads MNHEY; CDR2 reads SVGAGI. V was pared by 0 bases and J by 1 base, with 6 bases between. In DNA, the CDR3 is TGTGCCAGCAGTTACTCCCAGTCGAACACTGAAGCTTTCTTT. It yields the protein CASSYSQSNTEAFF.

The rearrangement uses TRBV11-3 and TRBJ2-7; D is possibly TRBD2 (7 bases). V was cut by 2 bases and J by 4 bases, with 15 bases left in between. This CDR3 region has 15 residues. Germline CDR1 and CDR2: SGHNT and YENEEA. The DNA for the CDR3 is TGTGCCAGCAGCTTATATGGGGGGGGGCAGTACGAGCAGTACTTC. This codes for CASSLYGGGQYEQYF.

The rearrangement links TRBV6-6 to TRBJ1-2; tentative D call: TRBD1 (6 bases). Germline CDR1 MNHNY, CDR2 SVGAGI (reference sequence). CDR3 size: 14 residues. The V end was cut by 8 bases, the J end by 9 bases, with 22 bases between. The CDR3 reads CASRSFSLGASYTF. DNA of the CDR3: TGTGCCAGCCGATCTTTTTCTTTGGGGGCGAGCTACACCTTC.

This clone was detected a few times. This chain links TRBV6-1 with TRBJ1-5; D possibly corresponds to TRBD1 (6 bases). In germline, CDR1 is MNHNS, CDR2 SASEGT. Trimming pared 7 bases from V and 5 bases from J, leaving 18 bases between. The CDR3 spans 15 residues. The CDR3 loop reads CASTETGAMYQPQHF. DNA for the CDR3: TGTGCCAGCACAGAGACAGGTGCTATGTATCAGCCCCAGCATTTT.

As DNA, the CDR3 is TGCAGCGCTGGGACAATCCAAAAACTGTTTTTT. This codes for CSAGTIQKLFF. This chain connects TRBV29-1 to TRBJ1-4; TRBD1 might be the D (6 bases). The CDR3 sequence is 11 residues long. Trimming pared 7 bases from V and 9 bases from J, leaving 12 bases between. The V gene's germline CDR1 is SQVTM and CDR2 ANQGSEA.

The chain uses TRBV4-3 and TRBJ1-1; weak D call: TRBD1 (6 bases). CDR1 is LGHNA, CDR2 YSLEER, per germline. CDR3 length: 17 residues. V lost 0 bases, J lost 2 bases, and 16 bases lay in between. CDR3 loop: CASSQDLPGVRNTEAFF. The CDR3 DNA reads as TGCGCCAGCAGCCAAGATCTCCCAGGGGTTCGTAACACTGAAGCTTTCTTT.

The genes are TRBV2 and TRBJ1-1; 7 positions agree with TRBD1. Germline CDR1 is SNHLY and CDR2 is FYNNEI. V was pared by 7 bases and J by 11 bases, with 10 bases of the junction left unmatched. This CDR3 spans 12 amino acids. In nucleotides, the CDR3 is TGTGCCAGCAACGGACGACAGGGATTGGCTTTCTTT. This translates into CASNGRQGLAFF.

This chain connects TRBV7-2 to TRBJ2-5; 9 bases map to TRBD1. CDR3 length: 16 amino acids. Losses at the gene ends were 1 base for V and 6 bases for J; bases not matched to a gene: 9. Germline V gives CDR1 SGHTA, CDR2 FQGNSA. The CDR3, as DNA: TGTGCCAGCAGCTTAGGCGACAGGGGGGATATGAAGACCCAGTACTTC. Its translation is CASSLGDRGDMKTQYF.

The chain uses TRBV18 and TRBJ2-3; 7 bases agree with TRBD2. The CDR3 loop spans 16 amino acids. Germline loops: CDR1 KGHSH, CDR2 LQKENI. V was pared by 6 bases and J by 2 bases, with 11 bases of the junction left unmatched. The CDR3 spells CASSVVASGLTDTQYF. The CDR3 bases are TGTGCCAGCTCTGTGGTGGCTAGCGGACTCACAGATACGCAGTATTTT. Variable domain in full (rest from reference TRBV18 and TRBJ2-3): NAGVMQNPRHLVRRRGQEARLRCSPMKGHSHVYWYRQLPEEGLKFMVYLQKENIIDESGMPKERFSAEFPKEGPSILRIQQVVRGDSAAYFCASSVVASGLTDTQYFGPGTRLTVL.

This chain connects TRBV9 to TRBJ2-1; 7 nucleotides agree with TRBD1. CDR3 length equals 17 residues. Trimming removed 3 bases from V and 5 bases from J; junction bases left unmatched: 14. Per the germline V gene, CDR1 is SGDLS and CDR2 is YYNGEE. DNA of the CDR3: TGTGCCAGCAGCGAGGGGGCGGCCCGCACGCGGAACAATGAGCAGTTCTTC. Translation: CASSEGAARTRNNEQFF.

The CDR3 protein is CASSVAGLDYNEQFF. CDR3 coding DNA: TGTGCCAGCAGCGTCGCGGGACTAGATTACAATGAGCAGTTCTTC. The chain has TRBV9 and TRBJ2-1; 8 bases line up with TRBD2. This CDR3 has 15 amino acids. The J segment lost 4 bases and the V segment lost 2 bases, leaving 5 bases of the junction unmatched. Germline CDR1 reads SGDLS; CDR2 reads YYNGEE.

This rearrangement joins TRBV6-1 to TRBJ1-1, with 7 bases aligning to TRBD1. Germline V gene sequence: CDR1 MNHNS, CDR2 SASEGT. Germline trimming cut 8 bases from V and 3 bases from J; bases unmatched to any gene: 9. The CDR3 consists of 14 residues. The CDR3 sequence is CASESYRGYTEAFF. CDR3 nucleotide sequence: TGTGCCAGCGAATCCTACAGGGGTTACACTGAAGCTTTCTTT.

The DNA for the CDR3 is TGTGCCAGTAGCCCGACAGGTTGGGATGAGCAGTTCTTC. Amino acid sequence: CASSPTGWDEQFF. This chain uses TRBV19 with TRBJ2-1; possible D gene TRBD1, 6 bases. Between the trimmed V and J ends, which lost 6 bases and 8 bases, there was a span of 14 bases. In germline, CDR1 is LNHDA, CDR2 SQIVND (reference sequence). The CDR3 totals 13 residues. Supplemented by reference TRBV19 and TRBJ2-1, the full variable domain reads DGGITQSPKYLFRKEGQNVTLSCEQNLNHDAMYWYRQDPGQGLRLIYYSQIVNDFQKGDIAEGYSVSREKKESFPLTVTSAQKNPTAFYLCASSPTGWDEQFFGPGTRLTVL.

About this clone itself: The sample contains more than one DNA sequence encoding this CDR3. The chain couples TRBV6-5 to TRBJ2-5; TRBD2 is a possible D gene (6 bases). Trimming cost V 1 base and J 5 bases, with 11 bases left between them. The CDR3 totals 14 residues. The germline V gene encodes CDR1 MNHEY and CDR2 SVGAGI. This CDR3 is CASSYYRGAETQYF. The CDR3 nucleotides are TGTGCCAGCAGTTACTATCGCGGGGCGGAGACCCAGTACTTC.

This sequence joins TRBV4-1 and TRBJ1-2, with 7 bases identical to TRBD1. V lost 1 base to trimming and J lost 4 bases; unmatched junction nucleotides: 3. Per germline, CDR1 MGHRA and CDR2 YSYEKL. CDR3 length: 14 amino acids. CDR3 nucleotides: TGCGCCAGCAGCCAAGGAGGGACAGCCTATGGCTACACCTTC. It is translated as CASSQGGTAYGYTF.

Only a few counts were recorded for this clone. At one end, the junction sequence differs from germline, possibly due to a read error. The chain employs TRBV7-3 and TRBJ2-1; 11 bases match TRBD2. The CDR3 has 16 amino acids. Germline CDR1 reads SGHTA; CDR2 reads FQGTGA. CDR3 sequence reads: CASSLTGLAVSNEQFF. CDR3 coding DNA: TGTGCCAGCAGCCTAACGGGACTAGCGGTAAGCAATGAGCAGTTCTTC.

The table lists this clone with a count of one. The junction shows a germline mismatch at one end, possibly a read error. The chain combines TRBV13 with TRBJ2-1; TRBD1 might be the D (6 bases). Germline V CDR1 and CDR2: PRHDT, FYEKMQ (reference sequence). CDR3 length: 19 amino acids. CDR3 amino acids: CANSSSWGLAGSSYNEQFF. The CDR3 DNA reads TGTGCCAACAGCTCTTCCTGGGGGCTAGCTGGAAGCTCCTACAATGAGCAGTTCTTC.

The J gene is TRBJ2-7, the V gene TRBV5-1; the D gene is possibly TRBD1 (5 bases). From germline, CDR1 is SGHRS and CDR2 YFSETQ. V was pared by 0 bases and J by 6 bases, with 10 bases between. The CDR3 spans 13 residues. DNA of the CDR3: TGCGCCAGCAGCTTGGACAGGTTCGCCGAGCAGTACTTC. This gives the protein CASSLDRFAEQYF.

The gene calls are TRBV28 and TRBJ1-4, with no clear D. The CDR3 runs 12 residues. The V and J ends lost 5 bases and 3 bases respectively, with 4 bases between them. The germline gives CDR1 MDHEN, CDR2 SYDVKM. The CDR3 is CASSGPNEKLFF. In DNA form, the CDR3 reads TGTGCCAGCAGTGGGCCTAATGAAAAACTGTTTTTT.